One and the same sample provided the 6 T cell receptor beta chains below, sequenced in a study of cytomegalovirus exposure and HLA in healthy donors. The primer mix had 60 Vbeta and 13 Jbeta primers. Method: immunoSEQ multiplex PCR; TCRdb's copy keeps in-frame clones and lacks some. The profile shows about 120,000 clones, over 70% of them singletons. Sequencing was performed on PBMCs. All receptors derive from a woman between 18 and 29 years old in good health and CMV-seronegative.

This sequence joins TRBV6-5 and TRBJ1-1; 10 bases agree with TRBD1. The trim removed 10 bases at V and 3 bases at J, leaving 2 bases unmatched. This CDR3 spans 12 amino acids. In germline, CDR1 is MNHEY, CDR2 SVGAGI. The CDR3 DNA follows: TGTGCCACCGGGACAGGGGACACTGAAGCTTTCTTT. Protein: CATGTGDTEAFF.

The V and J genes are TRBV19 and TRBJ1-4, with D perhaps matching TRBD1 (5 bases). Trimming removed 3 bases from V and 4 bases from J, with 9 bases in between. Per the germline V gene, CDR1 is LNHDA and CDR2 is SQIVND (reference sequence). The CDR3 contains 14 residues. The CDR3 DNA reads TGTGCCAGTAGTATTGGGGCATATAATGAAAAACTGTTTTTT. This gives the protein CASSIGAYNEKLFF.

The rearrangement joins TRBV7-2 to TRBJ2-1; D is unclear. CDR3 length equals 15 residues. Between the trimmed V and J ends, which lost 1 base and 0 bases, there was a span of 7 bases. Germline V gene data show CDR1 as SGHTA and CDR2 as FQGNSA. CDR3 DNA sequence: TGTGCCAGCAGCTTAGACTGGAGCTCCTACAATGAGCAGTTCTTC. Protein sequence: CASSLDWSSYNEQFF.

The chain carries TRBV5-1 and TRBJ1-4; D perhaps matches TRBD1 (5 bases). Deletions cut 6 bases from V and 4 bases from J, with 13 bases between. Germline CDR1 reads SGHRS; CDR2 reads YFSETQ. CDR3 length: 14 residues. The CDR3 nucleotides read TGCGCCAGCACCTCCCAGGGAGGTAATGAAAAACTGTTTTTT. Translating it yields CASTSQGGNEKLFF.

The rearrangement uses TRBV2 and TRBJ2-7; 11 nucleotides match TRBD1. V was clipped by 6 bases and J by 6 bases; unmatched bases: 4. CDR3 length: 13 residues. CDR1 and CDR2 (germline): SNHLY, FYNNEI. The CDR3 is CASRGTGGGEQYF. As DNA, the CDR3 is TGTGCCAGCAGGGGGACAGGGGGTGGCGAGCAGTACTTC.

The J gene is TRBJ1-1, the V gene TRBV30; possible D gene TRBD1, 5 bases. Germline assignment: CDR1 GTSNPN and CDR2 SVGIG (reference sequence). Trimming took 0 bases from V and 7 from J, leaving 9 bases between them. The CDR3 totals 12 residues. CDR3 bases: TGTGCCTGGAGTGTGGGGACTGATGAAGCTTTCTTT. Its translation is CAWSVGTDEAFF.